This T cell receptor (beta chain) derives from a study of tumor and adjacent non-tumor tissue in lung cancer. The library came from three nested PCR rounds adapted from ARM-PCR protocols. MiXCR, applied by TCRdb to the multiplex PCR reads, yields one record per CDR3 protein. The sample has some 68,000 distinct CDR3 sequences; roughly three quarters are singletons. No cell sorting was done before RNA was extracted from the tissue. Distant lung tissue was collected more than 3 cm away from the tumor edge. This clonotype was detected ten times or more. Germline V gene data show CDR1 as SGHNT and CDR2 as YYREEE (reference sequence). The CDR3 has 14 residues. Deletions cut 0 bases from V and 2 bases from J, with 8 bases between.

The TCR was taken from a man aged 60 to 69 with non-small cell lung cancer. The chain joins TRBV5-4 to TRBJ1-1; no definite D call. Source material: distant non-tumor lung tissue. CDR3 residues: CASSLAGINTEAFF. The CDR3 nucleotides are TGTGCCAGCAGCTTGGCCGGGATCAACACTGAAGCTTTCTTT.